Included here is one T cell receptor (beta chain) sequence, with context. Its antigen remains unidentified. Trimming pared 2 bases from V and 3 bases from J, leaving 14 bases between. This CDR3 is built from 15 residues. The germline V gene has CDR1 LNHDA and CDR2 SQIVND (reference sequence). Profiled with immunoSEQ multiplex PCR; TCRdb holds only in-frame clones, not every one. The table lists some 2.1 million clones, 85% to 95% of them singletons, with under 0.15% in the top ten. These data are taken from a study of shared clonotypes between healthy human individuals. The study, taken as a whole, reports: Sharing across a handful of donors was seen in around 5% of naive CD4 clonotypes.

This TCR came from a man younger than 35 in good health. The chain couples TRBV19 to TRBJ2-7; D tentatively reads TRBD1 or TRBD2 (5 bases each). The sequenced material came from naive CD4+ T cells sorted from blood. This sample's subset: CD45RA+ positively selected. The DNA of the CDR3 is TGTGCCAGTAGTATATCGGGGACCAAGAGCTACGAGCAGTACTTC. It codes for CASSISGTKSYEQYF.